This T cell receptor beta chain came from a study of identical twins. Notes on the study in general: Out-of-frame beta sequences exhibited a weaker degree of excess twin sharing.

CDR1 and CDR2 (germline): SGHRS, YFSETQ. The CDR3 totals 16 residues. The V end lost 0 bases, the J end lost 0 bases, and 9 bases lay between the germline ends. TCRdb reprocessed the 5' RACE reads with MiXCR, giving one entry per CDR3 protein. Among 450,000 to 650,000 distinct CDR3 sequences listed, roughly 15% were seen once. Healthy Caucasians were all of the donors. Of note for this clonotype: Its target is not known.

These data were also filed under a second study, of yellow fever vaccine responses in identical twins.

The rearrangement uses TRBV5-1 and TRBJ2-2, with D perhaps TRBD2 (5 bases). This clonotype was sampled from a woman aged 18-35 years in good health. The sequencing sample was made of CD4+ T cells sorted from blood. The CDR3 region is CASSLATSANTGELFF. CDR3 in DNA: TGCGCCAGCAGCTTGGCCACTAGTGCGAACACCGGGGAGCTGTTTTTT.